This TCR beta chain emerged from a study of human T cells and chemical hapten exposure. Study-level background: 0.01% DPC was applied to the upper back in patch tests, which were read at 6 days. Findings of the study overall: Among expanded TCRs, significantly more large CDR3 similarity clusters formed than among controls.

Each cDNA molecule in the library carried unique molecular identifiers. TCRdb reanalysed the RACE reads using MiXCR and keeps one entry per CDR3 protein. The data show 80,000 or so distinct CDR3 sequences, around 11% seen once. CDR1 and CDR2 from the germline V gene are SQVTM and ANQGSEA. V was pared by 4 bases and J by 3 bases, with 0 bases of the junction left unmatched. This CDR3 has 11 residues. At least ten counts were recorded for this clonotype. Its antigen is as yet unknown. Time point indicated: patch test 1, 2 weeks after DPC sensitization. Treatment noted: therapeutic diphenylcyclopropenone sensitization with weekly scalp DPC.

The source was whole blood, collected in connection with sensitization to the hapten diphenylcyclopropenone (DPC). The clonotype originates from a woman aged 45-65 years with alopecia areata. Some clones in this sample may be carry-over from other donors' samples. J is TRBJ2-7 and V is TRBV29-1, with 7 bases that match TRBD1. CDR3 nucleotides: TGCAGCGTTGGGACAGGCTACGAGCAGTACTTC. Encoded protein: CSVGTGYEQYF.